The clone carrying this TCR beta chain has ten or more counts. TCR beta CDR3 regions were amplified from RNA transcripts. With the HTBI primer set, the TCR CDR3 went through a first round of RT-PCR. TCRdb reprocessed the multiplex PCR reads via MiXCR and lists one record per CDR3 protein. The sample has 350,000 or so distinct CDR3 sequences; 21% are singletons. PBMCs were sourced from 9 to 10 ml fresh peripheral blood. These data belong to a study of T cells in Graves' hyperthyroidism and ophthalmopathy. This CDR3 is built from 16 residues. Trimming took off 4 bases at V and 3 bases at J, with 18 bases between the two ends. Germline CDR1 and CDR2: MNHEY and SMNVEV (reference sequence).

The sequenced material came from blood. This rearrangement joins TRBV27 to TRBJ1-2, with TRBD1 as a possible D gene (5 bases). The receptor's source is a woman aged 50 to 65 with Graves' hyperthyroidism. This CDR3 reads CASSSPGRLGHYGYTF. The DNA for the CDR3 is TGTGCCAGCAGTTCACCGGGACGCCTCGGGCACTATGGCTACACCTTC.